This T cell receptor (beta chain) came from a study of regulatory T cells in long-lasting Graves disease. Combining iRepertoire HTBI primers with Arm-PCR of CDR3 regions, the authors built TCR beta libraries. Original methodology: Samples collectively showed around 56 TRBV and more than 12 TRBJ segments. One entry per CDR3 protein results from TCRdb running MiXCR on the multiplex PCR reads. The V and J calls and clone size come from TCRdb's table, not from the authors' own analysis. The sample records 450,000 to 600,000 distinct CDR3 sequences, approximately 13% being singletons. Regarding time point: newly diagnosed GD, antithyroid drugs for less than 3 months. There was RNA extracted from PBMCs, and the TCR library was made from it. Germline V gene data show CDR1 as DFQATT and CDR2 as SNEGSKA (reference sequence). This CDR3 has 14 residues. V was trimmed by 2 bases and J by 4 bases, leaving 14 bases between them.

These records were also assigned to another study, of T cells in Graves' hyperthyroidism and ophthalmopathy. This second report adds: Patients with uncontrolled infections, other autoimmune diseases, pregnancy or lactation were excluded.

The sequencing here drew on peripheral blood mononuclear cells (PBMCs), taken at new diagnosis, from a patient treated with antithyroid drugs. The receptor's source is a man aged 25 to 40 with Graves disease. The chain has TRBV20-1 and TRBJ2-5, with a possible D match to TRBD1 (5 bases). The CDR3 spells CSARNVWTPETQYF. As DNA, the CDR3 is TGCAGTGCTAGAAACGTCTGGACACCAGAGACCCAGTACTTC.